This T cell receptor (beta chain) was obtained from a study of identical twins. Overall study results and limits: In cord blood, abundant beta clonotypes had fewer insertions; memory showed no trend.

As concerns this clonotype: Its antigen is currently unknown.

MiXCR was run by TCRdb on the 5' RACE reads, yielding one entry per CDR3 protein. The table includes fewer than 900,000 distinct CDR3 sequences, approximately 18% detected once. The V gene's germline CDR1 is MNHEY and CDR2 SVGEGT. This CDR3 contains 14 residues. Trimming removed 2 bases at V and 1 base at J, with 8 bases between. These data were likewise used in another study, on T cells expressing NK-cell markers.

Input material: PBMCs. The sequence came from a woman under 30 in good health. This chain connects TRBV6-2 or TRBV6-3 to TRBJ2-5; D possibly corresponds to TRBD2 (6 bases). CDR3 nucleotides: TGTGCCAGCAGTTACGGGGACTCCCAAGAGACCCAGTACTTC. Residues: CASSYGDSQETQYF.